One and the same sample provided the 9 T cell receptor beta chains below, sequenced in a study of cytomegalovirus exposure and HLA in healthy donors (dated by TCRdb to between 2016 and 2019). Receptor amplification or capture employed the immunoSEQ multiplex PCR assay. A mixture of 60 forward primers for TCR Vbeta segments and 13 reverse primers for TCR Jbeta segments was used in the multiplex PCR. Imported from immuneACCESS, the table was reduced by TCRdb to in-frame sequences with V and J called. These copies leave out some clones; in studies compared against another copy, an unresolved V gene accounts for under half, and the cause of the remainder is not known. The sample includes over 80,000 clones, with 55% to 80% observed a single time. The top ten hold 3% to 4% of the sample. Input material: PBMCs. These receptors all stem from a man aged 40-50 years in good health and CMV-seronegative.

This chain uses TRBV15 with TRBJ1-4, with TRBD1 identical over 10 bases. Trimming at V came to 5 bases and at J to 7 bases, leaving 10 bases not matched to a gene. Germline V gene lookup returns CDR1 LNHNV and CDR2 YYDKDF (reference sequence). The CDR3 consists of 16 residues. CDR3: CATSERTGGLGEKLFF. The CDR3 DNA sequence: TGTGCCACCAGCGAACGGACAGGGGGTTTGGGTGAAAAACTGTTTTTT.

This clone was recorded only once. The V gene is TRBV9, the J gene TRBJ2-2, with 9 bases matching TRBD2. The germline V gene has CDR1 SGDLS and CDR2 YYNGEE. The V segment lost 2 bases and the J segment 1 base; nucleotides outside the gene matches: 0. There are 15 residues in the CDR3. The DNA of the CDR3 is TGTGCCAGCAGCGTGACTAGCGGGAACACCGGGGAGCTGTTTTTT. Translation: CASSVTSGNTGELFF.

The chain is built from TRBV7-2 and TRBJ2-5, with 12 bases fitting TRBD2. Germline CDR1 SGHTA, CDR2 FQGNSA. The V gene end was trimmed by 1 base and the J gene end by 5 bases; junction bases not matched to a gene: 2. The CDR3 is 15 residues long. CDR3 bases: TGTGCCAGCAGCTTAGGGACTAGCGGGAAGGAGACCCAGTACTTC. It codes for CASSLGTSGKETQYF.

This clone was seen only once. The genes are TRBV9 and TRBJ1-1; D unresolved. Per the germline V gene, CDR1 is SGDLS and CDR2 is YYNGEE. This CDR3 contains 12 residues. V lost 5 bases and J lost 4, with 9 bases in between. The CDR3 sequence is CASSRYSTEAFF. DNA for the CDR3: TGTGCCAGCAGTCGATACTCCACTGAAGCTTTCTTT.

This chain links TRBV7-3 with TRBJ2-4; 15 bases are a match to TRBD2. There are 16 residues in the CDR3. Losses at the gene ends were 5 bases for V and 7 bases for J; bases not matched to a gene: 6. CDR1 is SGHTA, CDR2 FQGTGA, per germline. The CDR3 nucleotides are TGTGCCAGCAGCAGAGGGACTAGCGGGGGGACGAACATTCAGTACTTC. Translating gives CASSRGTSGGTNIQYF.

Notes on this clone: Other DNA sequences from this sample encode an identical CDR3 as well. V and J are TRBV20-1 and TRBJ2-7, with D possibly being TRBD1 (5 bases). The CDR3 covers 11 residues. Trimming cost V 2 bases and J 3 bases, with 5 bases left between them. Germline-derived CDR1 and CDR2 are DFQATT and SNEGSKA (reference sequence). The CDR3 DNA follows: TGCAGTGCTAGACAGGGCTACGAGCAGTACTTC. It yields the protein CSARQGYEQYF.

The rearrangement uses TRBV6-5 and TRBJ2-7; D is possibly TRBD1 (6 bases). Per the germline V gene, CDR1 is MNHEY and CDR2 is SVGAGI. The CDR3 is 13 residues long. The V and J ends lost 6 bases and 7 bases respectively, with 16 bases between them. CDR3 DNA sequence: TGTGCCAGCAGCCCCCCAGGGGCGAGGGAGCAGTACTTC. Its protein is CASSPPGAREQYF.

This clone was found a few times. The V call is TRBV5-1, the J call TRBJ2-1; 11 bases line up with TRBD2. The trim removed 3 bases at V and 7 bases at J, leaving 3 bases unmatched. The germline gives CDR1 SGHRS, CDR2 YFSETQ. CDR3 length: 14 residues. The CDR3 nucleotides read TGCGCCAGCAGCTCTAGCGGGGGGAGAAATGAGCAGTTCTTC. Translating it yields CASSSSGGRNEQFF.

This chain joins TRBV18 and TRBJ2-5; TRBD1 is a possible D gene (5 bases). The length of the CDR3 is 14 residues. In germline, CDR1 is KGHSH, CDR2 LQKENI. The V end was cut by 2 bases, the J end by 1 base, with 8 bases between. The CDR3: CASSPGTGQETQYF. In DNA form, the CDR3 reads TGTGCCAGCTCACCAGGAACAGGCCAAGAGACCCAGTACTTC.